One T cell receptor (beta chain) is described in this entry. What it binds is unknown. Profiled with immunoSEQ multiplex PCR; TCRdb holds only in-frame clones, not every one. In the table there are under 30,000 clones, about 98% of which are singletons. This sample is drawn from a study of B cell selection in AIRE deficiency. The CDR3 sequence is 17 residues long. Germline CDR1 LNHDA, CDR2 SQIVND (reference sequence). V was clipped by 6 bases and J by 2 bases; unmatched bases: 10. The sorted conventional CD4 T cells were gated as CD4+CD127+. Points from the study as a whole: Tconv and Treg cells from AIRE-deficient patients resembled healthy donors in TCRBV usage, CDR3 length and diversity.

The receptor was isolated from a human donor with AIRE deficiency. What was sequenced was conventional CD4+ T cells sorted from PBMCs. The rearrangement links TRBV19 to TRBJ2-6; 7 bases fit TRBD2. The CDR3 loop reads CASSFPPGRAGANVLTF. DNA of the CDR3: TGTGCCAGTAGCTTCCCCCCAGGGAGGGCTGGGGCCAACGTCCTGACTTTC.